The sequence of this T cell receptor (beta chain) was determined in a study of T cells in tuberculosis. Clones were read by immunoSEQ multiplex PCR, and TCRdb kept only the in-frame ones, dropping some. Among tens of thousands of clones, nearly 90% were seen once, and the ten largest hold over 5%. With regard to this clone: Its antigen is currently unknown. Sequence at one end of the junction differs from germline and may be a read error.

This CDR3 has 16 residues. CDR1 MNHNY and CDR2 SVGAGI come from the germline V gene (reference sequence). General observations from the study: A GMM-specific repertoire classifier reached 80% to 90% accuracy, AUROC about 0.9. Shorter CDR3-alpha in active tuberculosis partly drove smaller distances.

Specified time point: new active TB diagnosis, blood taken before or within 7 days of starting treatment. HIV-seronegative South African adults aged 18 years or older had newly diagnosed active tuberculosis. The source is an adult with tuberculosis. This chain links TRBV6-6 with TRBJ1-4; TRBD1 matches 10 bases. The sequencing here drew on PBMCs, taken at tuberculosis diagnosis. The CDR3 sequence is CASNRGQGLANEKLFF. The DNA of the CDR3 is TGTGCAAGCAATAGGGGACAGGGGCTGGCTAATGAAAAACTGTTTTTT.